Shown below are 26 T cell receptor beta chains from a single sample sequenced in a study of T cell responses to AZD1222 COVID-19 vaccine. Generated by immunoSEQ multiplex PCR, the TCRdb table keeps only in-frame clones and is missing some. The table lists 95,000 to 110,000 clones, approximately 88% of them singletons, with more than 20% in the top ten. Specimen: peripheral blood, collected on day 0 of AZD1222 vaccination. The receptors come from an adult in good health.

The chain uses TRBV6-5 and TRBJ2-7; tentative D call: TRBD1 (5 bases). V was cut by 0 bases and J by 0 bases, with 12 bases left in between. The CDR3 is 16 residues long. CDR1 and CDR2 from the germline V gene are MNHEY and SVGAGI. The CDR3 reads CASSYSWTPSSYEQYF. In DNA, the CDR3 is TGTGCCAGCAGTTACTCCTGGACACCGAGCTCCTACGAGCAGTACTTC.

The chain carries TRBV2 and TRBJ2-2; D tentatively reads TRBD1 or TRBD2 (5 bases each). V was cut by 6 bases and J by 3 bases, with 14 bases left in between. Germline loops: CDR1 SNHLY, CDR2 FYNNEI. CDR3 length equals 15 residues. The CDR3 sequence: CASRAGTVDTGELFF. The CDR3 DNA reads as TGTGCCAGCAGGGCCGGGACCGTAGACACCGGGGAGCTGTTTTTT.

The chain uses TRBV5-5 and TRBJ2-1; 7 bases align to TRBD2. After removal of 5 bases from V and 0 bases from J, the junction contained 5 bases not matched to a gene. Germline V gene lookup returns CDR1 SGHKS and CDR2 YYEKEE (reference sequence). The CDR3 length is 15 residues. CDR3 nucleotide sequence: TGTGCCAGCAGTCCCGGGACTAACTCCTACAATGAGCAGTTCTTC. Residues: CASSPGTNSYNEQFF. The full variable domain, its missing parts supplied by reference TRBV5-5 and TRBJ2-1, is DAGVTQSPTHLIKTRGQQVTLRCSPISGHKSVSWYQQVLGQGPQFIFQYYEKEERGRGNFPDRFSARQFPNYSSELNVNALLLGDSALYLCASSPGTNSYNEQFFGPGTRLTVL.

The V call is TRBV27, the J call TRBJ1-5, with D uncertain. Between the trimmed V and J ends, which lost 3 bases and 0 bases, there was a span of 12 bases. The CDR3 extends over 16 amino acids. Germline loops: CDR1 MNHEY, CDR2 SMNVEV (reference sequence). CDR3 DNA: TGTGCCAGCAGTTTCAGCGGGGTCGGTAGCAATCAGCCCCAGCATTTT. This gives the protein CASSFSGVGSNQPQHF.

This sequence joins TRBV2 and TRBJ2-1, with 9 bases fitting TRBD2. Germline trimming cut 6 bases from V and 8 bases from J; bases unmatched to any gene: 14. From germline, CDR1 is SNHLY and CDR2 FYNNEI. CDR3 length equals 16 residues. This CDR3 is CASRRLAVDPIDEQFF. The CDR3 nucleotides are TGTGCCAGCAGGAGACTAGCGGTAGATCCCATCGATGAGCAGTTCTTC.

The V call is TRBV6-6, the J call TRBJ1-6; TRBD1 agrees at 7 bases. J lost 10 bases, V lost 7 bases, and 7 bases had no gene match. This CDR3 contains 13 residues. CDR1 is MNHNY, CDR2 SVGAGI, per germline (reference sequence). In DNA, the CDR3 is TGTGCCAGCACGCCCCAGGGGGGATCACCCCTCCACTTT. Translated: CASTPQGGSPLHF.

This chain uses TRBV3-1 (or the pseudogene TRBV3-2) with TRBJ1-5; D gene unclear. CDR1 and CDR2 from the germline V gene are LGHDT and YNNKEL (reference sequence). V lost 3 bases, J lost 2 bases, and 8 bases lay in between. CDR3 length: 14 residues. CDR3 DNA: TGTGCCAGCAGCCACGGCTCGGGCAATCAGCCCCAGCATTTT. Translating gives CASSHGSGNQPQHF.

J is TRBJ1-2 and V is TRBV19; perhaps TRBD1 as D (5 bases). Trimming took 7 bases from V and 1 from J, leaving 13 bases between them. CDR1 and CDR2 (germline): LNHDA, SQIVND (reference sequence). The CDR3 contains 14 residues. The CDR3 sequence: CASTGPINNYGYTF. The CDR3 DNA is TGTGCCAGTACGGGGCCCATAAATAACTATGGCTACACCTTC.

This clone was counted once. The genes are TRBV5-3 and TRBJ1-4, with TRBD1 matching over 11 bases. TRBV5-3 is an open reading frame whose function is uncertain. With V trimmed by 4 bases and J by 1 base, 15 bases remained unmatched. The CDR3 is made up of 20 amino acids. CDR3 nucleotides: TGTGCCAGAAGCCTTAAGGACAGGGGGCGCCCCTTAGGAACTAATGAAAAACTGTTTTTT. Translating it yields CARSLKDRGRPLGTNEKLFF.

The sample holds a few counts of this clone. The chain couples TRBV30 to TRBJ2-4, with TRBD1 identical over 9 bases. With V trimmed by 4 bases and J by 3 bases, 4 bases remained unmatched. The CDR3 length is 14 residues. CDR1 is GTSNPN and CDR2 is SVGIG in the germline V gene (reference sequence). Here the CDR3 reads CAWNRGRGKNIQYF. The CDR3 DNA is TGTGCCTGGAACAGGGGGCGCGGCAAAAACATTCAGTACTTC.

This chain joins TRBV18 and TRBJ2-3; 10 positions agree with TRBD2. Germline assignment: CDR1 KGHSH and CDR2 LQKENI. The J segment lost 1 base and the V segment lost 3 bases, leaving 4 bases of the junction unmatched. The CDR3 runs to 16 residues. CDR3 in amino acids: CASSPPGTSGTDTQYF. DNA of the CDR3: TGTGCCAGCTCACCCCCCGGGACTAGCGGCACAGATACGCAGTATTTT.

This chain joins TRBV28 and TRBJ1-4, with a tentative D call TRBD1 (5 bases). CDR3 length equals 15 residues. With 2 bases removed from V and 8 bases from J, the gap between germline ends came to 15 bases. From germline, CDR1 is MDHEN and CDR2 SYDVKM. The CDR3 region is CASSLSSGAWEKLFF. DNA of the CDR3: TGTGCCAGCAGTTTAAGTTCCGGGGCTTGGGAAAAACTGTTTTTT.

The CDR3: CASSLAGGPLHF. CDR3 nucleotides: TGTGCCAGCAGTTTGGCCGGGGGACCCCTCCACTTT. The chain joins TRBV28 to TRBJ1-6, with D maybe TRBD1 (5 bases). V lost 3 bases and J lost 12, with 9 bases in between. The CDR3 runs 12 residues. Germline assignment: CDR1 MDHEN and CDR2 SYDVKM.

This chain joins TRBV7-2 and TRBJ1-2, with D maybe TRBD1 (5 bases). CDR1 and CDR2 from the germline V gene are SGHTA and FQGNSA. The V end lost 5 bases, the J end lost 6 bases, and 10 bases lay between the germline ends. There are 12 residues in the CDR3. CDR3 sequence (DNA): TGTGCCAGCAGCCGAGGGGTAGATGGCTACACCTTC. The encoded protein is CASSRGVDGYTF.

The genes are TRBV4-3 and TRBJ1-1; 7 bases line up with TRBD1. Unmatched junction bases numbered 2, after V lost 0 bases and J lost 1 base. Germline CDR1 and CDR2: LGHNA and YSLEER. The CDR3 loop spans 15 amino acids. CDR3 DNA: TGCGCCAGCAGCCAAGAAAGACAGGGGAACACTGAAGCTTTCTTT. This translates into CASSQERQGNTEAFF.

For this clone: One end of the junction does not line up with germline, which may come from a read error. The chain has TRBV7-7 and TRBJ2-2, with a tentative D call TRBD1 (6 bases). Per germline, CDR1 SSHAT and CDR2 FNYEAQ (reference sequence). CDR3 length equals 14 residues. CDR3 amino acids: CASRNGQSTGELFF. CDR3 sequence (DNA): TGTGCTAGCAGAAATGGACAGAGCACCGGGGAGCTGTTTTTT.

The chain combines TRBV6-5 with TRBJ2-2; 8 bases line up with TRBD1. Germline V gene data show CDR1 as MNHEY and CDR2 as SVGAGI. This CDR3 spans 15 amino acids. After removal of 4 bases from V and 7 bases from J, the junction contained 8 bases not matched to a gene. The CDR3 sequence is CASSSRTGLIGELFF. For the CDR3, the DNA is TGTGCCAGCAGTTCGAGGACAGGGCTTATCGGGGAGCTGTTTTTT.

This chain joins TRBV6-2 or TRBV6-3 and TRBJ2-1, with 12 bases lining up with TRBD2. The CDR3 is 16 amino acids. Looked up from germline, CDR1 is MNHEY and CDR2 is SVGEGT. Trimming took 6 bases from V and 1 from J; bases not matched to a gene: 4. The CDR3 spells CASSQTSGRSYNEQFF. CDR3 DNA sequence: TGTGCCAGCAGCCAAACTAGCGGGAGGTCCTACAATGAGCAGTTCTTC.

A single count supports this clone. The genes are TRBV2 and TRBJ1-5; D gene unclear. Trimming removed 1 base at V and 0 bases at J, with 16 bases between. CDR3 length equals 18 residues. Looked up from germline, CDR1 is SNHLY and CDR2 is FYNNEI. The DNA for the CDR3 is TGTGCCAGCAGTGAAGACAGCCGCTACCTTTATAGCAATCAGCCCCAGCATTTT. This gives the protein CASSEDSRYLYSNQPQHF.

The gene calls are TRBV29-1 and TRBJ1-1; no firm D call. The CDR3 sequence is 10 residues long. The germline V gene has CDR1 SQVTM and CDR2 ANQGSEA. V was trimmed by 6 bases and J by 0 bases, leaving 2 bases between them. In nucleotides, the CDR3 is TGCAGCGTAATGAACACTGAAGCTTTCTTT. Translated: CSVMNTEAFF. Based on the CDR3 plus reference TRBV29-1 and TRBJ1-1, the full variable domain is SAVISQKPSRDICQRGTSLTIQCQVDSQVTMMFWYRQQPGQSLTLIATANQGSEATYESGFVIDKFPISRPNLTFSTLTVSNMSPEDSSIYLCSVMNTEAFFGQGTRLTVV.

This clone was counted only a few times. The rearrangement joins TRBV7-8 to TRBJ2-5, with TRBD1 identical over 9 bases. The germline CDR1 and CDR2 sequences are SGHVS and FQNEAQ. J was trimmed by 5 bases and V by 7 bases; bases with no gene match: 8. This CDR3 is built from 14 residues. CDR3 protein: CASIRDRAIETQYF. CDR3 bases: TGTGCCAGCATCCGGGACAGGGCTATCGAGACCCAGTACTTC.

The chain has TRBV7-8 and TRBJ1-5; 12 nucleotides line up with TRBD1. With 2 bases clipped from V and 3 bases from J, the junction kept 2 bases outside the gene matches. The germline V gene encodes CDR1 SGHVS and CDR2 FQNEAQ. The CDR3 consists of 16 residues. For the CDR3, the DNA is TGTGCCAGCAGCTTAATGGGACAGGGGGCCAATCAGCCCCAGCATTTT. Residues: CASSLMGQGANQPQHF.

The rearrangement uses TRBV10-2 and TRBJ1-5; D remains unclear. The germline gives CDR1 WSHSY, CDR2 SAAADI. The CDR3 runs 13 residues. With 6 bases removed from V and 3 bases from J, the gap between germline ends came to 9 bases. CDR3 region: CASSSLTNQPQHF. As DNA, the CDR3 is TGCGCCAGCAGCTCCCTAACCAATCAGCCCCAGCATTTT.

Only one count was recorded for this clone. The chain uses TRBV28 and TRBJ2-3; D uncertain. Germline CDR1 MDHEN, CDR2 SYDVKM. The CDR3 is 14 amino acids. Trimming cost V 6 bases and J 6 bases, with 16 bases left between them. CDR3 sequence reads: CASSRSHSPDTQYF. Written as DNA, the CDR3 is TGTGCCAGCAGCCGCTCTCACAGCCCGGATACGCAGTATTTT.

CDR3 in DNA: TGTGCCAGCAGTGAATGGGGAGAATCAGGCGTTTGGACCGGGACAGGGGGGGTGAACACTGAAGCTTTCTTT. It is translated as CASSEWGESGVWTGTGGVNTEAFF. The chain recombines TRBV2 with TRBJ1-1, with TRBD1 identical over 11 bases. This CDR3 has 24 amino acids. CDR1 is SNHLY and CDR2 is FYNNEI in the germline V gene. Trimming removed 2 bases from V and 0 bases from J; junction bases left unmatched: 26.

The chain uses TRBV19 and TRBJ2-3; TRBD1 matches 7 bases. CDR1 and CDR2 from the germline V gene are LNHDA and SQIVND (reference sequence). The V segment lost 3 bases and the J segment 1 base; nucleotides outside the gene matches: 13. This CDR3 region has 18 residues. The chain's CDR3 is CASSIDPAGGLGTDTQYF. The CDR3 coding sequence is TGTGCCAGTAGTATCGACCCCGCAGGGGGATTAGGCACAGATACGCAGTATTTT.